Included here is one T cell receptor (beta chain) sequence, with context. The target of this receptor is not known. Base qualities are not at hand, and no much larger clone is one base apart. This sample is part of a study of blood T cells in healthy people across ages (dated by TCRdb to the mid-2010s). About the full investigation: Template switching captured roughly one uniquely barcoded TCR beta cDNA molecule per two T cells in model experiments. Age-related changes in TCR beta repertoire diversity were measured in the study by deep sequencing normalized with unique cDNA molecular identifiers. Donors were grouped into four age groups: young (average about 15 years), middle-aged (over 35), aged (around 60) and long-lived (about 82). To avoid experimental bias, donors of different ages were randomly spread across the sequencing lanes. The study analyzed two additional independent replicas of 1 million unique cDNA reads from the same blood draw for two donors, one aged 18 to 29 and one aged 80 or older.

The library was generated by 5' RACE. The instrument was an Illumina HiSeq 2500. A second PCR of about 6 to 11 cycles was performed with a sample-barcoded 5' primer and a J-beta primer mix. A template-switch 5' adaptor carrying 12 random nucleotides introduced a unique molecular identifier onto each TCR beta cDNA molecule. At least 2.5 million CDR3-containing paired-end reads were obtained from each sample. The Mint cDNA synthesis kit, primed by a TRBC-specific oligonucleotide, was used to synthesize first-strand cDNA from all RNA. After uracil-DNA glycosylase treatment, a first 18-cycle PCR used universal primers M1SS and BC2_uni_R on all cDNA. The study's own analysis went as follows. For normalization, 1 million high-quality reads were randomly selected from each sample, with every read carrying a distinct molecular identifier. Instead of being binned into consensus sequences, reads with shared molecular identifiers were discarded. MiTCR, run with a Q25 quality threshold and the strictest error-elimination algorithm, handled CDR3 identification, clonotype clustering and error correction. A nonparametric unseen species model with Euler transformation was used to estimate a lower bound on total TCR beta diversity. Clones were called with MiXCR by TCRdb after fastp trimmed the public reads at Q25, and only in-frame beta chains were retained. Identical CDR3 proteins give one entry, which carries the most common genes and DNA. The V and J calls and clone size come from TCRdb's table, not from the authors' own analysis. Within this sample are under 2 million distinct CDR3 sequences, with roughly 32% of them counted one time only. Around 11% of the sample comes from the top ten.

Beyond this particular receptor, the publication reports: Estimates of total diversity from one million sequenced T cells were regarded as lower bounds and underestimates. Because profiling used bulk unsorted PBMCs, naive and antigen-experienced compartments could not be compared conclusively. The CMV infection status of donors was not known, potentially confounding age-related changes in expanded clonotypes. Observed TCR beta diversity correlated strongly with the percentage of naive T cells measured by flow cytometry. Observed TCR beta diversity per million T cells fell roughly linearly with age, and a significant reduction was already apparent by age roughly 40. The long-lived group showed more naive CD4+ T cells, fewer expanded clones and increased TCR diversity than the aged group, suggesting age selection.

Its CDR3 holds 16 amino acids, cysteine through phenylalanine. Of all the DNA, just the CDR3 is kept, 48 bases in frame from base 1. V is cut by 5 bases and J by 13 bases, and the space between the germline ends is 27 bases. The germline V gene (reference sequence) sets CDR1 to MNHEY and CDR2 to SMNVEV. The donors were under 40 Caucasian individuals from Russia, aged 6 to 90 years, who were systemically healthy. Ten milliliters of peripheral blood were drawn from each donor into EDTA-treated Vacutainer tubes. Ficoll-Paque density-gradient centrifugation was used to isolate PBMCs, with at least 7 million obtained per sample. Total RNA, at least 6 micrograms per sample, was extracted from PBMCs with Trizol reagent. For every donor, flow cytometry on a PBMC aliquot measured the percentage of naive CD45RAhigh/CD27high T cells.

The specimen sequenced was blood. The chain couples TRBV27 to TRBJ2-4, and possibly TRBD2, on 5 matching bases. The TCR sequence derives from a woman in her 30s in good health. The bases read TGTGCCAGCAGTCGAACCACGGACGGATCGCACTGGGAGCAGTACTTC. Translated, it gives CASSRTTDGSHWEQYF.